This entry lists 2 T cell receptor beta chains sequenced from one sample in a study of shared clonotypes between healthy human individuals. Libraries were prepared by immunoSEQ multiplex PCR; TCRdb keeps only in-frame clonotypes and omits some of them. The sample shows around 1.4 million clones, approximately 98.5% of them seen only once. Sequencing used naive CD4+ T cells sorted from blood. Subset described: CD45RA+ positively selected. The receptors were gathered from a man aged 25 to 45 in good health.

This chain connects TRBV7-8 to TRBJ1-3, with D unresolved. In germline, CDR1 is SGHVS, CDR2 FQNEAQ. This CDR3 is 13 amino acids long. V shed 0 bases and J shed 8 bases, with 8 bases lying between them. CDR3 sequence (DNA): TGTGCCAGCAGCTTAGCTCTTAGGTACACCATATATTTT. Amino acids: CASSLALRYTIYF.

The V call is TRBV5-4, the J call TRBJ2-5; D is possibly TRBD1 (5 bases). This CDR3 contains 14 residues. Germline V lookup: CDR1 SGHNT, CDR2 YYREEE (reference sequence). Trimming shortened V by 1 base and J by 9 bases, and 16 bases separated the two germline ends. CDR3 coding DNA: TGTGCCAGCAGCTTGACAGGAAGCCATCTGGCCCAGTACTTC. Its translation is CASSLTGSHLAQYF.